Detailed here is one TCR beta chain. Per the original methods: Amplification with reference gene primers provided the estimates of nucleated cell counts. Assay: immunoSEQ multiplex PCR; the TCRdb copy retains only in-frame clones and omits some. That table gives V, J and clone size, and the DNA gave D and trimming. The table includes 84,000 or so clones, 60% to 85% detected once. CDR1 is MDHEN, CDR2 SYDVKM, per germline. The CDR3 loop spans 14 amino acids. Trimming took off 7 bases at V and 3 bases at J, with 16 bases between the two ends. This record belongs to a study of blood T cell repertoires in COVID-19. Across the whole study: The samples span acute and convalescent COVID-19 from the United States, Italy and Spain. The analysed material was cDNA or gDNA that came from T cells, B-cell-depleted T cells, or PBMCs.

The receptor comes from a human donor in a cohort sampled during active COVID-19. The sequenced material came from peripheral blood. The chain combines TRBV28 with TRBJ2-7; D possibly corresponds to TRBD2 (5 bases). As DNA, the CDR3 is TGTGCCAGCAACAACCCCGGACTCCACTACGAGCAGTACTTC. Residues: CASNNPGLHYEQYF.